This T cell receptor (beta chain) was sequenced in a study of control samples from healthy donors and cancer patients. Using immunoSEQ multiplex PCR, the repertoire was profiled, and TCRdb retains in-frame clones only, with some absent. The sample carries more than 95,000 clones, more than 75% recorded once. Between the trimmed V and J ends, which lost 1 base and 10 bases, there was a span of 5 bases. The CDR3 contains 12 residues. In germline, CDR1 is MNHEY, CDR2 SMNVEV (reference sequence). Sequencing input: blood. The TCR comes from a man aged 55 to 70 in good health. J is TRBJ1-6 and V is TRBV27, with no clear D. The CDR3 DNA is TGTGCCAGCAGTTTATTTAAATCACCCCTCCACTTT. Translating it yields CASSLFKSPLHF.